These 20 T cell receptor beta chains were sequenced from one sample in a study of beta chain features in type 1 diabetes. Points from the study as a whole: Moderate yet significant TCRB CDR3 shortening was seen in Type 1 diabetes patients in all four CD4+ subsets.

The entirety of the isolated RNA underwent reverse transcription, so expressed TCRB transcripts were sequenced. Using immunoSEQ multiplex PCR, the repertoire was profiled, and TCRdb retains in-frame clones only, with some absent. The data show hundreds of thousands of clones, 13% seen once. Their target antigens are unknown. The sequenced material came from naive CD4+ T cells from blood. These receptors originate from a man between 18 and 29 years old with type 1 diabetes.

In this sample, this clone turned up a few times. The chain carries TRBV7-9 and TRBJ1-2; tentative D call: TRBD1 (5 bases). Germline loops: CDR1 SEHNR, CDR2 FQNEAQ (reference sequence). The CDR3 sequence is 15 residues long. V shed 4 bases and J shed 3 bases, with 15 bases lying between them. CDR3 sequence: CASSSQMWGDYGYTF. The DNA for the CDR3 is TGTGCCAGCAGCTCCCAAATGTGGGGCGACTATGGCTACACCTTC.

This clone was seen a handful of times. This chain uses TRBV11-2 with TRBJ1-1; 8 positions agree with TRBD1. Germline V lookup: CDR1 SGHAT, CDR2 FQNNGV. The CDR3 has 15 residues. After removal of 5 bases from V and 1 base from J, the junction contained 6 bases not matched to a gene. The CDR3 is CASSKPGQENTEAFF. In DNA, the CDR3 is TGTGCCAGCAGCAAACCGGGACAGGAGAACACTGAAGCTTTCTTT. Drawing the rest from reference TRBV11-2 and TRBJ1-1, the complete variable domain is EAGVAQSPRYKIIEKRQSVAFWCNPISGHATLYWYQQILGQGPKLLIQFQNNGVVDDSQLPKDRFSAERLKGVDSTLKIQPAKLEDSAVYLCASSKPGQENTEAFFGQGTRLTVV.

V usage is TRBV11-3 and J usage is TRBJ2-5, with D unclear. The CDR3 has 11 residues. Germline CDR1 is SGHNT and CDR2 is YENEEA. Trimming shortened V by 3 bases and J by 7 bases, and 6 bases separated the two germline ends. CDR3 protein: CASSLMGTQYF. The CDR3 DNA reads TGTGCCAGCAGCTTGATGGGGACCCAGTACTTC.

The chain employs TRBV7-9 and TRBJ2-7; 10 bases map to TRBD2. CDR3 length: 16 amino acids. CDR1 and CDR2 (germline): SEHNR, FQNEAQ (reference sequence). Losses at the gene ends were 3 bases for V and 5 bases for J; bases not matched to a gene: 10. The DNA for the CDR3 is TGTGCCAGCAGCTTTCCCCAGCGGGGGGGCCGGGACGAGCAGTACTTC. Its protein product is CASSFPQRGGRDEQYF.

This chain joins TRBV2 and TRBJ2-3; 8 bases line up with TRBD1. Trimming removed 6 bases from V and 4 bases from J; junction bases left unmatched: 6. The CDR3 spans 14 residues. CDR1 and CDR2 from the germline V gene are SNHLY and FYNNEI. CDR3 nucleotides: TGTGCCAGCAGGGACAGGGTTGTGGCAGATACGCAGTATTTT. Translating it yields CASRDRVVADTQYF.

The sample holds a few counts of this clone. CDR3 in DNA: TGTGCCAGCAGCTTCCTGACAGGGCGGGAGACCCAGTACTTC. It translates to CASSFLTGRETQYF. The rearrangement uses TRBV7-9 and TRBJ2-5; 7 nucleotides line up with TRBD1. The length of the CDR3 is 14 residues. Germline CDR1 is SEHNR and CDR2 is FQNEAQ (reference sequence). V was pared by 3 bases and J by 5 bases, with 6 bases of the junction left unmatched.

In its sample, this clone was seen a few times. The chain recombines TRBV28 with TRBJ2-3, with 9 bases lining up with TRBD2. The CDR3 is 15 residues long. V dropped 4 bases and J dropped 4; count of bases not matched to a gene: 6. The germline CDR1 and CDR2 sequences are MDHEN and SYDVKM. CDR3 region: CASSSLAGAADTQYF. CDR3 DNA: TGTGCCAGCAGTTCATTAGCGGGGGCCGCAGATACGCAGTATTTT. Combining the CDR3 with reference TRBV28 and TRBJ2-3 gives the whole variable domain DVKVTQSSRYLVKRTGEKVFLECVQDMDHENMFWYRQDPGLGLRLIYFSYDVKMKEKGDIPEGYSVSREKKERFSLILESASTNQTSMYLCASSSLAGAADTQYFGPGTRLTVL.

This clone was counted only a few times. V and J are TRBV27 and TRBJ1-6, with D uncertain. Trimming removed 6 bases from V and 1 base from J, with 7 bases in between. This CDR3 comprises 14 residues. Per germline, CDR1 MNHEY and CDR2 SMNVEV (reference sequence). In DNA form, the CDR3 reads TGTGCCAGCAGGCGTGGATCCTATAATTCACCCCTCCACTTT. Its translation is CASRRGSYNSPLHF.

This clone has more than one count but fewer than ten. The chain combines TRBV30 with TRBJ2-6; the D is unclear. The CDR3 has 13 amino acids. V shed 5 bases and J shed 4 bases, with 9 bases lying between them. Germline CDR1 is GTSNPN and CDR2 is SVGIG (reference sequence). For the CDR3, the DNA is TGTGCCTGGGGCCCCGTGGGGGCCAACGTCCTGACTTTC. Translation gives CAWGPVGANVLTF.

The rearrangement links TRBV6-1 to TRBJ1-5; D call uncertain. There are 14 residues in the CDR3. Per germline, CDR1 MNHNS and CDR2 SASEGT. Trimming removed 1 base at V and 5 bases at J, with 9 bases between. The CDR3 nucleotides are TGTGCCAGCAGTGAAGGGAGGGAAGATCAGCCCCAGCATTTT. Translating it yields CASSEGREDQPQHF.

The J gene is TRBJ2-7, the V gene TRBV13; 10 bases map to TRBD2. Germline lookup yields CDR1 PRHDT and CDR2 FYEKMQ (reference sequence). V shed 6 bases, J shed 2 bases, and the junction held 7 bases outside the gene matches. There are 15 residues in the CDR3. CDR3 DNA sequence: TGTGCCAGCAGGCTTGTAGCGGGGGGAACCTACGAGCAGTACTTC. It translates to CASRLVAGGTYEQYF.

This clone was seen more than once but under ten times. The genes are TRBV30 and TRBJ2-5; TRBD2 matches 8 bases. The germline V gene encodes CDR1 GTSNPN and CDR2 SVGIG (reference sequence). The CDR3 is 15 amino acids. V shed 1 base and J 1 base; nucleotides not matched to a gene: 5. CDR3: CAWSGLAGPQETQYF. CDR3 in DNA: TGTGCCTGGAGTGGTTTAGCGGGACCCCAAGAGACCCAGTACTTC.

This clone was seen only a few times. CDR3: CASPLGSAFF. In DNA, the CDR3 is TGTGCCTCCCCCCTGGGGTCGGCTTTCTTT. The chain employs TRBV30 and TRBJ1-1; D remains unclear. CDR1 is GTSNPN and CDR2 is SVGIG in the germline V gene (reference sequence). The V end was cut by 7 bases, the J end by 11 bases, with 14 bases between. This CDR3 is 10 amino acids long.

The rearrangement uses TRBV2 and TRBJ2-1; 13 nucleotides align to TRBD2. The CDR3 totals 15 residues. Trimming removed 8 bases from V and 3 bases from J; junction bases left unmatched: 4. Per the germline V gene, CDR1 is SNHLY and CDR2 is FYNNEI. The chain's CDR3 is CASQGLAGSYNEQFF. CDR3 nucleotides: TGTGCCAGCCAGGGACTAGCGGGAAGCTACAATGAGCAGTTCTTC.

This rearrangement joins TRBV7-9 to TRBJ2-5; D might be TRBD2 (5 bases). The germline V gene encodes CDR1 SEHNR and CDR2 FQNEAQ (reference sequence). V shed 5 bases and J shed 5 bases, with 12 bases lying between them. The CDR3 length is 13 residues. The CDR3 loop is CASSPVTGETQYF. The CDR3 bases are TGTGCCAGCAGCCCCGTTACGGGGGAGACCCAGTACTTC.

This sequence joins TRBV9 and TRBJ1-1; D is uncertain. Germline loops: CDR1 SGDLS, CDR2 YYNGEE. The CDR3 consists of 13 residues. V shed 0 bases and J shed 5 bases, with 8 bases lying between them. The CDR3 protein is CASSVAAETEAFF. CDR3 coding DNA: TGTGCCAGCAGCGTAGCGGCGGAAACTGAAGCTTTCTTT.

The V call is TRBV4-2, the J call TRBJ2-7, with TRBD1 matching over 9 bases. Trimming took 4 bases from V and 4 from J; bases not matched to a gene: 14. Looked up from germline, CDR1 is LGHNA and CDR2 is YNFKEQ. This CDR3 contains 17 residues. CDR3 DNA sequence: TGTGCCAGCAGCCCCCATGTGCGCCGGGACAGGGAGTACGAGCAGTACTTC. It translates to CASSPHVRRDREYEQYF.

This clone was picked up a small number of times. The chain combines TRBV29-1 with TRBJ2-5, with 12 positions matching TRBD1. The DNA matches TRBJ2-7 better at its end, which makes the J call doubtful. The germline gives CDR1 SQVTM, CDR2 ANQGSEA. The CDR3 is 14 residues long. CDR3 sequence (DNA): TGCAGCGTGGAACCCGGGACAGGGGGCGTCGAGCAGTACTTC. Translated, it gives CSVEPGTGGVEQYF.

The gene calls are TRBV5-1 and TRBJ2-5, with D perhaps matching TRBD1 (5 bases). This CDR3 contains 15 residues. Trimming shortened V by 0 bases and J by 1 base, and 10 bases separated the two germline ends. Germline lookup yields CDR1 SGHRS and CDR2 YFSETQ. The CDR3 sequence is CASSLAVGPQETQYF. CDR3 coding DNA: TGCGCCAGCAGCTTGGCCGTGGGGCCCCAAGAGACCCAGTACTTC.

The chain links TRBV15 to TRBJ2-3; D is ambiguous. Germline loops: CDR1 LNHNV, CDR2 YYDKDF (reference sequence). Trimming stripped 5 bases from V and 1 base from J, with 7 bases between. The CDR3 sequence is 13 residues long. The CDR3 DNA reads as TGTGCCACCAGCGTCTTCGGCACAGATACGCAGTATTTT. Translated: CATSVFGTDTQYF.